These T cell receptor beta chains were read from a single sample in a study of T cells in Graves' hyperthyroidism and ophthalmopathy. One entry per CDR3 protein, called by TCRdb with MiXCR from the multiplex PCR reads. The sample includes around 350,000 distinct CDR3 sequences, roughly 19% seen only once; the top ten take about 3.7%. The sample comprised blood. All receptors come from a woman younger than 35 with Graves' hyperthyroidism. CDR3s include the opening cysteine and the closing phenylalanine or tryptophan. The D gene is left open where the match is weak. Some rows have no size entry. The others give once, few or many, or a class for an expanded clone.

v_gene: TRBV7-8
j_gene: TRBJ2-5
abundance: few
d_gene: TRBD2
CDR3nt: TGTGCCAGCAGAAAAAAAATTGGGACTAGCGGGGGTAGGCGAGAGACCCAGTACTTC
CDR3aa: CASRKKIGTSGGRRETQYF

v_gene: TRBV12-3/TRBV12-4
j_gene: TRBJ2-7
abundance: many
d_gene: TRBD1
CDR3nt: TGTGCCAGCAGTCCGGAACCGGGGACGCTCAGGGGGGAGCAGTACTTC
CDR3aa: CASSPEPGTLRGEQYF

v_gene: TRBV6-5
j_gene: TRBJ1-1
abundance: many
d_gene: NA
CDR3nt: TGTGCCAGCAGTTACCTGGACGGACTGAACACTGAAGCTTTCTTT
CDR3aa: CASSYLDGLNTEAFF

v_gene: TRBV6-1
j_gene: TRBJ2-7
abundance: many
d_gene: TRBD1
CDR3nt: TGTGCCAGCAGTGGCCCGGGACAGGGGCCTACCGAGCAGTACTTC
CDR3aa: CASSGPGQGPTEQYF

v_gene: TRBV6-1
j_gene: TRBJ1-2
abundance: many
d_gene: NA
CDR3nt: TGTGCCAGCAGTGAAGCTCGGGGCGGCTATGGCTACACCTTC
CDR3aa: CASSEARGGYGYTF

v_gene: TRBV5-1
j_gene: TRBJ1-3
abundance: few
d_gene: NA
CDR3nt: TGCGCCAGCAGCTTGGGACAGAACCTCCGTGGAAACACCATATATTTT
CDR3aa: CASSLGQNLRGNTIYF

v_gene: TRBV6-1
j_gene: TRBJ2-7
abundance: many
d_gene: NA
CDR3nt: TGTGCCAGCAGAGTTATTGACAGATACTCCTACGAGCAGTACTTC
CDR3aa: CASRVIDRYSYEQYF

v_gene: TRBV6-1
j_gene: TRBJ2-7
abundance: many
d_gene: TRBD2
CDR3nt: TGTGCCAGCTCCGGGCGGGGGGCCTACGAGCAGTACTTC
CDR3aa: CASSGRGAYEQYF

v_gene: TRBV19
j_gene: TRBJ1-5
abundance: NA
d_gene: TRBD1
CDR3nt: TGTGCCAGTAGTATACAGGGGGCAGATCAGCCCCAGCATTTT
CDR3aa: CASSIQGADQPQHF

v_gene: TRBV30
j_gene: TRBJ2-7
abundance: many
d_gene: NA
CDR3nt: TGTGCCTGGAGTGTACAGGGATCCTACGAGCAGTACTTC
CDR3aa: CAWSVQGSYEQYF

v_gene: TRBV6-1
j_gene: TRBJ2-7
abundance: NA
d_gene: TRBD1
CDR3nt: TGTGCCAGCAGTGAAAGGGGAAACATCGACAGGGACGAGCAGTACTTC
CDR3aa: CASSERGNIDRDEQYF

v_gene: TRBV25-1
j_gene: TRBJ1-1
abundance: many
d_gene: NA
CDR3nt: TGTGCCAGCAGTACTGAGGGGAACACTGAAGCTTTCTTT
CDR3aa: CASSTEGNTEAFF

v_gene: TRBV12-3/TRBV12-4
j_gene: TRBJ2-5
abundance: many
d_gene: TRBD2
CDR3nt: TGTGCCAGCAGATCTCCGGAGCGGGGGGGCGGAGAGACCCAGTACTTC
CDR3aa: CASRSPERGGGETQYF

v_gene: TRBV30
j_gene: TRBJ2-5
abundance: many
d_gene: NA
CDR3nt: TGTGCCTGGACTCGAATAGGGGTTGAGACCCAGTACTTC
CDR3aa: CAWTRIGVETQYF

v_gene: TRBV28
j_gene: TRBJ1-2
abundance: many
d_gene: NA
CDR3nt: TGTGCCAGCACCCAAGGCCAGAACTATGGCTACACCTTC
CDR3aa: CASTQGQNYGYTF

v_gene: TRBV25-1
j_gene: TRBJ1-1
abundance: many
d_gene: TRBD1
CDR3nt: TGTGCCAGCAGTGGCCGGGACAGGGGAATGAACACTGAAGCTTTCTTT
CDR3aa: CASSGRDRGMNTEAFF

v_gene: TRBV20-1
j_gene: TRBJ1-5
abundance: many
d_gene: NA
CDR3nt: TGCAGTGCTAGGGACATAAATCAGCCCCAGCATTTT
CDR3aa: CSARDINQPQHF

v_gene: TRBV6-1
j_gene: TRBJ2-7
abundance: many
d_gene: NA
CDR3nt: TGTGCCAGCAGTGAATTGGGCAGCATCTACGAGCAGTACTTC
CDR3aa: CASSELGSIYEQYF

v_gene: TRBV18
j_gene: TRBJ2-5
abundance: many
d_gene: TRBD1
CDR3nt: TGTGCCAGCTCACCGGGACAGATCCAAGAGACCCAGTACTTC
CDR3aa: CASSPGQIQETQYF

v_gene: TRBV5-8
j_gene: TRBJ1-1
abundance: many
d_gene: TRBD1
CDR3nt: TGTGCCAGCAGTTCTTACGGGACAGTGAACACTGAAGCTTTCTTT
CDR3aa: CASSSYGTVNTEAFF

v_gene: TRBV29-1
j_gene: TRBJ1-2
abundance: many
d_gene: NA
CDR3nt: TGCAGCGTACACAGGGCGAGCTATGGCTACACCTTC
CDR3aa: CSVHRASYGYTF

v_gene: TRBV14
j_gene: TRBJ2-7
abundance: many
d_gene: NA
CDR3nt: TGTGCCAGCAGCCAAGATCCGGCAAGGAGATACGAGCAGTACTTC
CDR3aa: CASSQDPARRYEQYF

v_gene: TRBV2
j_gene: TRBJ2-2
abundance: few
d_gene: TRBD1
CDR3nt: TGTGCCAGCATTGGGACAGGGGCGGTCGGGGAGCTGTTTTTT
CDR3aa: CASIGTGAVGELFF

v_gene: TRBV9
j_gene: TRBJ2-5
abundance: NA
d_gene: TRBD2
CDR3nt: TGTGCCAGCAGGGCTAGCGGGGCGGAGACCCAGTACTTC
CDR3aa: CASRASGAETQYF

v_gene: TRBV11-1
j_gene: TRBJ2-6
abundance: many
d_gene: TRBD1
CDR3nt: TGTGCCAGCAGAGACCGGACAGGTTTTGAATCTGGGGCCAACGTCCTGACTTTC
CDR3aa: CASRDRTGFESGANVLTF

v_gene: TRBV11-2
j_gene: TRBJ1-2
abundance: many
d_gene: NA
CDR3nt: TGTGCCAGCAGCTTAACCGGGCAGACTAACTATGGCTACACCTTC
CDR3aa: CASSLTGQTNYGYTF

v_gene: TRBV4-1
j_gene: TRBJ2-5
abundance: many
d_gene: NA
CDR3nt: TGCGCCAGCAGCCAAGATCTTCGAGGGCGCGAGACCCAGTACTTC
CDR3aa: CASSQDLRGRETQYF

v_gene: TRBV28
j_gene: TRBJ1-5
abundance: NA
d_gene: NA
CDR3nt: TGTGCCAGCAGTTTATCTCGGGGGGCTAACCAGCCCCAGCATTTT
CDR3aa: CASSLSRGANQPQHF

v_gene: TRBV6-1
j_gene: TRBJ2-5
abundance: NA
d_gene: TRBD1
CDR3nt: TGTGCCAGCAGTGGTACCGGGACAGGGGTCAACCGGAGGGGTGAGACCCAGTACTTC
CDR3aa: CASSGTGTGVNRRGETQYF

v_gene: TRBV6-1
j_gene: TRBJ2-7
abundance: NA
d_gene: NA
CDR3nt: TGTGCCAGCAGTGGGCCGACCCTCTACGAGCAGTACTTC
CDR3aa: CASSGPTLYEQYF

v_gene: TRBV28
j_gene: TRBJ1-3
abundance: medium-sized
d_gene: NA
CDR3nt: TGTGCCAGCAGTTTAGGGGGAAACACCATATATTTT
CDR3aa: CASSLGGNTIYF

v_gene: TRBV2
j_gene: TRBJ2-7
abundance: NA
d_gene: TRBD1
CDR3nt: TGTGCCAGCAGAGGGACAGGGGACAACTCCTACGAGCAGTACTTC
CDR3aa: CASRGTGDNSYEQYF

v_gene: TRBV20-1
j_gene: TRBJ1-2
abundance: many
d_gene: TRBD1
CDR3nt: TGCAGTGCTAGGACGCGGGACAGGGGGAACTATGGCTACACCTTC
CDR3aa: CSARTRDRGNYGYTF

v_gene: TRBV20-1
j_gene: TRBJ1-2
abundance: many
d_gene: NA
CDR3nt: TGCAGTGCTTATGGCTACACCTTC
CDR3aa: CSAYGYTF

v_gene: TRBV27
j_gene: TRBJ1-1
abundance: many
d_gene: NA
CDR3nt: TGTGCCAGCAGTTTATCAGAGGGAATTGAAGCTTTCTTT
CDR3aa: CASSLSEGIEAFF

v_gene: TRBV10-3
j_gene: TRBJ2-5
abundance: many
d_gene: NA
CDR3nt: TGTGCCATCAGTGAGTCTGGCCCAGAGACCCAGTACTTC
CDR3aa: CAISESGPETQYF

v_gene: TRBV4-2
j_gene: TRBJ2-5
abundance: many
d_gene: NA
CDR3nt: TGTGCCAGCAGCCAAGGTAGTTGGGAGACCCAGTACTTC
CDR3aa: CASSQGSWETQYF

v_gene: TRBV2
j_gene: TRBJ1-2
abundance: many
d_gene: NA
CDR3nt: TGTGCCAGCAGGAGATTGGGGCTGGGGGCTAACTATGGCTACACCTTC
CDR3aa: CASRRLGLGANYGYTF

v_gene: TRBV28
j_gene: TRBJ2-7
abundance: many
d_gene: NA
CDR3nt: TGTGCCAGCAGTTTAGGGGGTTACTACGAGCAGTACTTC
CDR3aa: CASSLGGYYEQYF

v_gene: TRBV12-3/TRBV12-4
j_gene: TRBJ2-7
abundance: many
d_gene: NA
CDR3nt: TGTGCCAGCAGTTTAGTCGCGGGGATGCAGCAGTACTTC
CDR3aa: CASSLVAGMQQYF

v_gene: TRBV9
j_gene: TRBJ1-1
abundance: NA
d_gene: NA
CDR3nt: TGTGCCAGCAGCGGGGGGGGCCCCCAAGAAGCTTTCTTT
CDR3aa: CASSGGGPQEAFF

v_gene: TRBV12-3/TRBV12-4
j_gene: TRBJ1-3
abundance: many
d_gene: NA
CDR3nt: TGTGCCAGCAGTGACATCTTCTCTGGAAACACCATATATTTT
CDR3aa: CASSDIFSGNTIYF

v_gene: TRBV2
j_gene: TRBJ2-7
abundance: many
d_gene: NA
CDR3nt: TGTGCCAGCAGTGAGTCAGATGCAACCTACGAGCAGTACTTC
CDR3aa: CASSESDATYEQYF

v_gene: TRBV7-3
j_gene: TRBJ1-1
abundance: NA
d_gene: TRBD1
CDR3nt: TGTGCCAGCAGCCTGTTAGGGGGCGCCTACCCTTCGAACACTGAAGCTTTCTTT
CDR3aa: CASSLLGGAYPSNTEAFF

v_gene: TRBV20-1
j_gene: TRBJ2-7
abundance: many
d_gene: NA
CDR3nt: TGCAGTGCCGTAAGGCCCAATCACTACGAGCAGTACTTC
CDR3aa: CSAVRPNHYEQYF

v_gene: TRBV2
j_gene: TRBJ2-2
abundance: few
d_gene: NA
CDR3nt: TGTGCCACCGAAGGGGGCAGGGAGGCCGGGGAGCTGTTTTTT
CDR3aa: CATEGGREAGELFF

v_gene: TRBV11-2
j_gene: TRBJ2-2
abundance: many
d_gene: NA
CDR3nt: TGTGCCAGCAGCCGGGTTAGACGGCCAAACACCGGGGAGCTGTTTTTT
CDR3aa: CASSRVRRPNTGELFF

v_gene: TRBV6-5
j_gene: TRBJ2-6
abundance: many
d_gene: TRBD1
CDR3nt: TGTGCCAGCAGTTACCCGACAGGGGCAGGTGGGGCCAACGTCCTGACTTTC
CDR3aa: CASSYPTGAGGANVLTF

v_gene: TRBV4-2
j_gene: TRBJ1-2
abundance: many
d_gene: NA
CDR3nt: TGTGCCAGCAGCGAAGCGGCTGGATATGGCTACACCTTC
CDR3aa: CASSEAAGYGYTF

v_gene: TRBV18
j_gene: TRBJ1-1
abundance: many
d_gene: TRBD1
CDR3nt: TGTGCCAGCTCACCCGAGAGGGGGCTAAACACTGAAGCTTTCTTT
CDR3aa: CASSPERGLNTEAFF

v_gene: TRBV28
j_gene: TRBJ2-2
abundance: many
d_gene: NA
CDR3nt: TGTGCCAGACTGCCATCGTTCAGGGACTCCGGGGAGCTGTTTTTT
CDR3aa: CARLPSFRDSGELFF

v_gene: TRBV7-9
j_gene: TRBJ1-1
abundance: NA
d_gene: TRBD1
CDR3nt: TGTGCCAGCAGCTTAAATGGACAGGAGAACACTGAAGCTTTCTTT
CDR3aa: CASSLNGQENTEAFF

v_gene: TRBV9
j_gene: TRBJ2-7
abundance: many
d_gene: TRBD2
CDR3nt: TGTGCCAGCAGCGTAGCTACGGGGCTAGCGGGGGCCGAGCAGTACTTC
CDR3aa: CASSVATGLAGAEQYF

v_gene: TRBV5-5
j_gene: TRBJ2-7
abundance: many
d_gene: NA
CDR3nt: TGTGCCAGCAGCTCCGGCTCAGCCTACGAGCAGTACTTC
CDR3aa: CASSSGSAYEQYF